This T cell receptor (beta chain) was sequenced for a study of blood T cell repertoires in COVID-19. Germline V gives CDR1 WSHSY, CDR2 SAAADI. V lost 7 bases, J lost 6 bases, and 7 bases stayed unmatched. The CDR3 has 15 amino acids. Here immunoSEQ multiplex PCR was the method, and the copy in TCRdb shows in-frame clones only, minus some. Of about 210,000 clones listed, about 90% were seen once; the top ten hold approximately 1.2%. Sequenced material: peripheral blood. This chain connects TRBV10-2 to TRBJ1-4; 11 bases match TRBD1. This TCR was sampled from a man aged 25-40 years with acute or convalescent COVID-19. The CDR3 reads CASMRDRGRDEKLFF. In DNA form, the CDR3 reads TGCGCCAGCATGCGGGACAGGGGGAGGGATGAAAAACTGTTTTTT.